Shown below are 26 T cell receptor beta chains from a single sample sequenced in a study of T cells in Graves' hyperthyroidism and ophthalmopathy. TCR beta CDR3 sequences were amplified from RNA transcripts. TCR CDR3 regions were first amplified by RT-PCR with HTBI primers. TCRdb itself ran the multiplex PCR reads through MiXCR, one entry per CDR3 protein. The sample includes a few hundred thousand distinct CDR3 sequences, roughly 15% seen only once; the top ten take about 20%. The sequenced sample consisted of blood. Receptors originate from a woman in her 30s with Graves' ophthalmopathy.

The table lists this clonotype with many counts. The rearrangement links TRBV28 to TRBJ1-4; 8 positions match TRBD1. The germline gives CDR1 MDHEN, CDR2 SYDVKM. The V segment lost 6 bases and the J segment 8 bases; nucleotides outside the gene matches: 14. The CDR3 is made up of 16 amino acids. CDR3 nucleotides: TGTGCCAGCAGGCTACCGGACAGGGTTGGAGGGGAAAAACTGTTTTTT. Protein product: CASRLPDRVGGEKLFF.

The gene calls are TRBV5-5 and TRBJ2-1; tentatively, D is TRBD1 (6 bases). CDR1 is SGHKS and CDR2 is YYEKEE in the germline V gene (reference sequence). This CDR3 is built from 15 residues. V dropped 2 bases and J dropped 2 bases, with 11 bases sitting between them. The CDR3 region is CASSLGDITYNEQFF. The CDR3 region has the DNA TGTGCCAGCAGCTTAGGGGACATAACCTACAATGAGCAGTTCTTC. Complete variable domain (other parts from reference TRBV5-5 and TRBJ2-1): DAGVTQSPTHLIKTRGQQVTLRCSPISGHKSVSWYQQVLGQGPQFIFQYYEKEERGRGNFPDRFSARQFPNYSSELNVNALLLGDSALYLCASSLGDITYNEQFFGPGTRLTVL.

This clonotype occurred many times. The chain uses TRBV7-2 and TRBJ2-5; the D is unclear. V was cut by 4 bases and J by 1 base, with 7 bases left in between. CDR1 and CDR2 (germline): SGHTA, FQGNSA. This CDR3 comprises 13 residues. The CDR3 DNA is TGTGCCAGCAGCTCATGGCGCCAAGAGACCCAGTACTTC. Protein product: CASSSWRQETQYF.

This clonotype has a count of ten or more. This chain connects TRBV15 to TRBJ2-3; D gene ambiguous. The germline CDR1 and CDR2 sequences are LNHNV and YYDKDF (reference sequence). Trimming stripped 6 bases from V and 2 bases from J, with 15 bases between. The CDR3 runs to 15 residues. The CDR3 DNA follows: TGTGCCACCAGAAACCGAAAGGTGCACACAGATACGCAGTATTTT. Its protein product is CATRNRKVHTDTQYF.

Many counts were recorded for this clonotype. The chain links TRBV9 to TRBJ1-2; 8 nucleotides line up with TRBD1. Germline V gives CDR1 SGDLS, CDR2 YYNGEE. There are 15 residues in the CDR3. J lost 8 bases, V lost 0 bases, and 9 bases had no gene match. CDR3 loop: CASSVVPGTGDGYTF. CDR3 bases: TGTGCCAGCAGCGTAGTCCCCGGGACAGGTGACGGCTACACCTTC.

In this sample, this clonotype turned up many times. The J gene is TRBJ2-1, the V gene TRBV2, with TRBD1 identical over 9 bases. The length of the CDR3 is 15 residues. Germline V CDR1 and CDR2: SNHLY, FYNNEI. Trimming cost V 5 bases and J 3 bases; bases outside gene matches: 5. The CDR3 nucleotides read TGTGCCAGCAGTTTACCGGGACAGGGCTACAATGAGCAGTTCTTC. This gives the protein CASSLPGQGYNEQFF.

This sequence joins TRBV6-1 and TRBJ1-1; a possible D gene is TRBD1 (6 bases). The V end was cut by 0 bases, the J end by 2 bases, with 16 bases between. Per germline, CDR1 MNHNS and CDR2 SASEGT. This CDR3 contains 17 residues. The CDR3 nucleotides read TGTGCCAGCAGTGAAGCGGTTGCGGGGGGCGGTAACACTGAAGCTTTCTTT. Translating it yields CASSEAVAGGGNTEAFF.

The chain recombines TRBV29-1 with TRBJ1-2, with no clear D. From germline, CDR1 is SQVTM and CDR2 ANQGSEA. The V end lost 8 bases, the J end lost 4 bases, and 20 bases lay between the germline ends. This CDR3 comprises 14 residues. The CDR3 reads CSYRNEHSRYGYTF. DNA for the CDR3: TGCAGCTATCGGAATGAGCACTCTCGCTATGGCTACACCTTC.

This clonotype has ten or more counts. J is TRBJ2-3 and V is TRBV5-1; D unresolved. Germline loops: CDR1 SGHRS, CDR2 YFSETQ. V lost 1 base and J 0 bases, leaving 18 bases between the germline ends. The CDR3 length is 18 residues. Here the CDR3 DNA reads TGCGCCAGCAGCTTGTTTTTTTCGGCAGCCACTAGCACAGATACGCAGTATTTT. It specifies CASSLFFSAATSTDTQYF.

This clonotype was seen ten or more times. The genes are TRBV28 and TRBJ2-3; 7 bases map to TRBD1. Germline CDR1 and CDR2: MDHEN and SYDVKM. The V gene end was trimmed by 6 bases and the J gene end by 0 bases; junction bases not matched to a gene: 6. The CDR3 runs to 15 residues. CDR3 in DNA: TGTGCCAGCAGCTACGACAGGGCAAGCACAGATACGCAGTATTTT. This gives the protein CASSYDRASTDTQYF.

This clonotype was observed many times. The chain carries TRBV29-1 and TRBJ2-1; a weak D match, TRBD2 (6 bases). This CDR3 is built from 13 residues. The V and J ends lost 4 bases and 10 bases respectively, with 17 bases between them. CDR1 and CDR2 from the germline V gene are SQVTM and ANQGSEA. CDR3 in amino acids: CSVGRDHVDEQFF. The CDR3 DNA reads as TGCAGCGTTGGGCGGGACCACGTTGACGAGCAGTTCTTC.

This clonotype has ten or more counts. As DNA, the CDR3 is TGTGCCAGCAGACCAACGGGACAGGTGAACACCGGGGAGCTGTTTTTT. Translating gives CASRPTGQVNTGELFF. The chain uses TRBV12-3 or TRBV12-4 and TRBJ2-2; 8 bases line up with TRBD1. CDR3 size: 16 residues. Trimming took 6 bases from V and 1 from J; bases not matched to a gene: 7.

At least ten counts were recorded for this clonotype. The chain links TRBV2 to TRBJ2-3; 7 bases match TRBD1. Germline V gene data show CDR1 as SNHLY and CDR2 as FYNNEI. V gave up 5 bases and J gave up 2 bases; unmatched junction bases: 7. This CDR3 contains 15 residues. The CDR3 DNA is TGTGCCAGCAGTATCAGGACAGGATTCACAGATACGCAGTATTTT. Protein sequence: CASSIRTGFTDTQYF.

This clonotype was counted only a few times. This CDR3 reads CSVEGTYIETQYF. DNA for the CDR3: TGCAGCGTTGAAGGGACTTATATCGAGACCCAGTACTTC. This chain links TRBV29-1 with TRBJ2-5; weak D call: TRBD2 (5 bases). V lost 1 base and J lost 5, with 11 bases in between. CDR1 SQVTM and CDR2 ANQGSEA come from the germline V gene. There are 13 residues in the CDR3.

This clonotype was observed many times. The CDR3 sequence is CASSLFSLTEAFF. Written as DNA, the CDR3 is TGTGCCAGCAGTTTATTCTCTCTTACTGAAGCTTTCTTT. The rearrangement uses TRBV12-3 or TRBV12-4 and TRBJ1-1, with D unresolved. The CDR3 has 13 amino acids. Trimming took 2 bases from V and 5 from J, leaving 9 bases between them.

Concerning this clonotype: Since a much larger clone is just one base distant, this may be a read error. The chain couples TRBV10-3 to TRBJ1-1; 8 bases align to TRBD1. The germline gives CDR1 ENHRY, CDR2 SYGVKD. The CDR3 sequence is 13 residues long. The CDR3 nucleotides are TGTGCCTCCCAGGGGGCCGTGGGCACTGAAGCTTCCTTT. Translated: CASQGAVGTEASF.

This clonotype has at least ten counts. This chain connects TRBV10-1 to TRBJ2-3; 10 bases line up with TRBD2. Germline CDR1 WNHNN, CDR2 SYGVQD (reference sequence). The CDR3 is 17 amino acids. V lost 0 bases and J lost 3; bases outside the gene matches: 6. The CDR3 spells CASSESFTSGKTDTQYF. The CDR3, as DNA: TGCGCCAGCAGTGAGTCGTTCACTAGCGGGAAAACAGATACGCAGTATTTT.

The gene calls are TRBV2 and TRBJ1-2; 7 nucleotides agree with TRBD1. V lost 5 bases to trimming and J lost 5 bases; unmatched junction nucleotides: 8. The CDR3 totals 14 residues. From germline, CDR1 is SNHLY and CDR2 FYNNEI. CDR3 sequence reads: CASSFLRRGYGYTF. The CDR3 bases are TGTGCCAGCAGTTTTCTTCGCAGGGGGTATGGCTACACCTTC.

This clonotype showed up many times. The rearrangement uses TRBV7-6 and TRBJ1-5; D is possibly TRBD1 (5 bases). CDR1 and CDR2 from the germline V gene are SGHVS and FNYEAQ. The CDR3 is made up of 17 amino acids. V was clipped by 4 bases and J by 0 bases, with 16 bases between them. The CDR3 DNA follows: TGTGCCAGCAGCTCCCGCGGGGCAGGTAATAGCAATCAGCCCCAGCATTTT. As protein: CASSSRGAGNSNQPQHF.

At least ten counts were recorded for this clonotype. This chain uses TRBV7-3 with TRBJ2-1; maybe TRBD2 (7 bases). The germline V and J ends were trimmed by 5 bases and 8 bases, with 19 bases remaining between them. The CDR3 loop spans 15 amino acids. Germline CDR1 is SGHTA and CDR2 is FQGTGA. The CDR3 loop is CASSKRGGEGDEQFF. CDR3 bases: TGTGCCAGCAGCAAAAGGGGGGGGGAAGGGGATGAGCAGTTCTTC.

This clonotype was recorded at least ten times. J is TRBJ2-1 and V is TRBV20-1; 9 bases fit TRBD2. The germline V gene encodes CDR1 DFQATT and CDR2 SNEGSKA (reference sequence). V lost 6 bases and J lost 6; bases outside the gene matches: 3. The CDR3 runs to 12 residues. The CDR3: CSAAGGSNEQFF. The CDR3 DNA sequence: TGCAGTGCCGCGGGGGGGTCCAATGAGCAGTTCTTC.

This clonotype was detected ten times or more. V usage is TRBV6-5 and J usage is TRBJ1-2, with D possibly TRBD1 on 6 matching bases. The CDR3 runs 15 residues. The ends were cut back, 0 bases at V and 5 bases at J, with 13 bases in the middle. Germline CDR1 and CDR2: MNHEY and SVGAGI. The CDR3 protein is CASSYSTGTSYGYTF. The CDR3 bases are TGTGCCAGCAGTTACTCGACTGGGACATCTTATGGCTACACCTTC.

This clonotype was seen at least ten times. CDR3 DNA sequence: TGCAGTGCTAGTGTTAAGGTTTCCTACGAGCAGTACTTC. It is translated as CSASVKVSYEQYF. The V call is TRBV20-1, the J call TRBJ2-7; D ambiguous. Trimming left V 3 bases short and J 1 base short, with 10 bases between. This CDR3 region has 13 residues. Germline CDR1 DFQATT, CDR2 SNEGSKA (reference sequence).

This clonotype was seen repeatedly, ten times or more. This chain connects TRBV7-9 to TRBJ2-7, with a weak D call TRBD2 (6 bases). CDR3 length equals 15 residues. V was clipped by 1 base and J by 5 bases, with 15 bases between them. Germline V gives CDR1 SEHNR, CDR2 FQNEAQ (reference sequence). The chain's CDR3 is CASSLVLAGINEQYF. CDR3 coding DNA: TGTGCCAGCAGCTTAGTTTTGGCGGGGATCAACGAGCAGTACTTC.

This clonotype turned up a few times. A much bigger clone sits one base away, suggesting this may be a read error. The conserved phenylalanine or tryptophan normally closing the CDR3 is absent here, so this likely arose from a read error. V gene TRBV19 combines with J gene TRBJ1-1; maybe TRBD1 (6 bases). CDR3 length equals 17 residues. V shed 4 bases and J shed 1 base, with 19 bases lying between them. Germline V CDR1 and CDR2: LNHDA, SQIVND (reference sequence). In DNA, the CDR3 is TGTGCCAGTAGTAAAAGGGGGGGGGCAGCAAGGAACACTGAAGCTTTCCTT. Encoded protein: CASSKRGGAARNTEAFL.

The rearrangement joins TRBV5-1 to TRBJ1-6, with D uncertain. V was shortened by 6 bases and J by 6 bases, with 16 bases between the two germline ends. This CDR3 spans 15 amino acids. Germline V CDR1 and CDR2: SGHRS, YFSETQ. In DNA, the CDR3 is TGCGCCAGCAATCTGGGTTCCGGTGGTAATTCACCCCTCCACTTT. The encoded protein is CASNLGSGGNSPLHF.